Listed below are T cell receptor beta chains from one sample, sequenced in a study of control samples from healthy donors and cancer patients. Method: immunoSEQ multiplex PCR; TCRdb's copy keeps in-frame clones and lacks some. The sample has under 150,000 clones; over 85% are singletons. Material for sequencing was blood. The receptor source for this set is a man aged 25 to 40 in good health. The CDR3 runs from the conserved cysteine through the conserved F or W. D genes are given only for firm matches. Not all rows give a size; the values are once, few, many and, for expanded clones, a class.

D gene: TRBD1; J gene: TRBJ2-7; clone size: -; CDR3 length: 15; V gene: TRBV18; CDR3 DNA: TGTGCCAGCTCACCACCCGGACAGGGGGTGGGGGAGCAGTACTTC; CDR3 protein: CASSPPGQGVGEQYF
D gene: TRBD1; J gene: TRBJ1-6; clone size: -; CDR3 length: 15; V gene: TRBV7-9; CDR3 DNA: TGTGCCAGCAGCTGGACAGGGGAAGAGCGTTCACCCCTCCACTTT; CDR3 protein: CASSWTGEERSPLHF
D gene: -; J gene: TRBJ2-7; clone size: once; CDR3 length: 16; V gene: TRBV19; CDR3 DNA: TGTGCCAGTAGTACGACCGGGACGGTGGTCTCCTACGAGCAGTACTTC; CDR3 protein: CASSTTGTVVSYEQYF
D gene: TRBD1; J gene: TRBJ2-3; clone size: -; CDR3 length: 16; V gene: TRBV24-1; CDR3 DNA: TGTGCCACCAGTGATTGGGACAGGGAGGGGACAGATACGCAGTATTTT; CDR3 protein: CATSDWDREGTDTQYF
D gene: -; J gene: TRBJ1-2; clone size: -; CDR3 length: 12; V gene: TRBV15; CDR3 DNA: TGTGCCACCAGCAGAAGTAACTATGGCTACACCTTC; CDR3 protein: CATSRSNYGYTF
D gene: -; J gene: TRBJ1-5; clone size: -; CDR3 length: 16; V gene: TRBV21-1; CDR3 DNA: TGTGCCAGCAGAGAATGCTTACATTGGCATCATCAGCCCCAGCATTTT; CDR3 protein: CASRECLHWHHQPQHF
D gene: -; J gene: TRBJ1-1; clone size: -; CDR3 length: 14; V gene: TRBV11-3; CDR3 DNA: TGTGCCAGCAGCCGTGGGTTTAGGGGCGCTGAAGCTTTCTTT; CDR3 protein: CASSRGFRGAEAFF
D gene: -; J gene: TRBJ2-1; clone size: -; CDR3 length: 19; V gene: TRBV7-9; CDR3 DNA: TGTGCCAGCAGCCTACTAGGACTCTCACTCCGAAGCTCCTACAATGAGCAGTTCTTC; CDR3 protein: CASSLLGLSLRSSYNEQFF
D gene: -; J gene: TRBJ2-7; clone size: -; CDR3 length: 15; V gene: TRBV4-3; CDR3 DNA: TGCGCCAGCAGCCACGACAGGTTGGGCTCCTACGAGCAGTACTTC; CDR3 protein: CASSHDRLGSYEQYF
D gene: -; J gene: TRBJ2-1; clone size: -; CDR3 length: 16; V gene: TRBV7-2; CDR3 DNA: TGTGCCAGCAGCTTTCTTACAGGAAGCTCCTACAATGAGCAGTTCTTC; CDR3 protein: CASSFLTGSSYNEQFF
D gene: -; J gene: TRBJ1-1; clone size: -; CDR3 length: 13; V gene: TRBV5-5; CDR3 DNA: TGTGCCAGCAGCCCACAGGTGCCGAACCCAGCTTTCTTT; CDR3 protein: CASSPQVPNPAFF
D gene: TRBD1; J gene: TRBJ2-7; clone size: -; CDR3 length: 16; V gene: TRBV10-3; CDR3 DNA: TGTGCCATCAGTGAGTCGAGAGGGACAGCCGCCTACGAGCAGTACTTC; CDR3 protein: CAISESRGTAAYEQYF
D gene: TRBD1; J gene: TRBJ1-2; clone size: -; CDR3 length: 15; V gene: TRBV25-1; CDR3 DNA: TGTGCCAGCAGTGCCACCGGGACAGGCAGCTATGGCTACACCTTC; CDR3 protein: CASSATGTGSYGYTF
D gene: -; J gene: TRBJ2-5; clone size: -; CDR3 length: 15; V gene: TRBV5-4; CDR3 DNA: TGTGCCAGCAGCTTGGCTCTCGAGGGCCAAGAGACCCAGTACTTC; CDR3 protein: CASSLALEGQETQYF
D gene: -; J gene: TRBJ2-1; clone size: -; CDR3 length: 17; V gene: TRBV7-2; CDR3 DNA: TGTGCCAGCAGCTCTAAAAGCAGTAAGTCACCTCACAATGAGCAGTTCTTC; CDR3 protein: CASSSKSSKSPHNEQFF
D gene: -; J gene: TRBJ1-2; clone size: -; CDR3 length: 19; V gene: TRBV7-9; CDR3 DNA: TGTGCCAGCAGCCCCGTTCTGAACTTAAAGGACCGGGGGGATTATGGCTACACCTTC; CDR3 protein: CASSPVLNLKDRGDYGYTF
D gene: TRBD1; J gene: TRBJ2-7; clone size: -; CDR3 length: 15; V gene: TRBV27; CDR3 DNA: TGTGCCAGCAGGTCAGCCGGGACAGGGATAAACGAGCAGTACTTC; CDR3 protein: CASRSAGTGINEQYF
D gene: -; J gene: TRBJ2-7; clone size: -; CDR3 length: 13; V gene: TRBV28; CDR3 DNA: TGTGCCAGCAGTACGCAGGGTCCCGGCGAGCAGTACTTC; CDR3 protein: CASSTQGPGEQYF
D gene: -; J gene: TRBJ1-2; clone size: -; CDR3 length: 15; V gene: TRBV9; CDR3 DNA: TGTGCCAGCAGCGTAGGCAACAGGGTGACCTATGGCTACACCTTC; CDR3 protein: CASSVGNRVTYGYTF
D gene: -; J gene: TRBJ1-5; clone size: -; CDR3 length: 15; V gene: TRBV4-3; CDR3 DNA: TGCGCCAGCAGCCGGGGACGATGGGGCAATCAGCCCCAGCATTTT; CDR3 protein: CASSRGRWGNQPQHF
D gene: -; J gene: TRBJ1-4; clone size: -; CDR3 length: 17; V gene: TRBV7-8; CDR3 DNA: TGTGCCAGCAGCTTAGCGTGGACAGTCCTCCCTAATGAAAAACTGTTTTTT; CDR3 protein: CASSLAWTVLPNEKLFF
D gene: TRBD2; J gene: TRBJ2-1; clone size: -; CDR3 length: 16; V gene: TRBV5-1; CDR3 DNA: TGCGCCAGCAGCTTGGAAGCTAGCGGTGGCTACAATGAGCAGTTCTTC; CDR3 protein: CASSLEASGGYNEQFF
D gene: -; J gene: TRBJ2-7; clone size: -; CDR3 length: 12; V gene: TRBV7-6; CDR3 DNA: TGTGCCAGCAGCCCCGGGGGAAACGAGCAGTACTTC; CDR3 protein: CASSPGGNEQYF
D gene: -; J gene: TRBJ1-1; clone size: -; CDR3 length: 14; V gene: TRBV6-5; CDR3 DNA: TGTGCCAGCAGTTATAGTCCCTCGAACACTGAAGCTTTCTTT; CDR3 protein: CASSYSPSNTEAFF
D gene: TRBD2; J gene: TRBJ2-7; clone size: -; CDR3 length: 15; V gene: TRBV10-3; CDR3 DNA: TGTGCCACCACCGGGACTAGCGGGGGGCCCCACGAGCAGTACTTT; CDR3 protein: CATTGTSGGPHEQYF
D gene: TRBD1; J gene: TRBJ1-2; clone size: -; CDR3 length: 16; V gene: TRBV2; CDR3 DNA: TGTGCCCGCACTGCCGGGACAGCGATTACTAACTATGGCTACACCTTC; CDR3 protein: CARTAGTAITNYGYTF
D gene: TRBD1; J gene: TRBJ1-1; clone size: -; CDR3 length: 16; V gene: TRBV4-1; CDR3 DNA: TGCGCCAGCAGCCAAGATTTGGCCAGGGGGCTAACTGAAGCTTTCTTT; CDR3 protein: CASSQDLARGLTEAFF
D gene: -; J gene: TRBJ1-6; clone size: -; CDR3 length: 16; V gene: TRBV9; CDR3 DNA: TGTGCCAGCAGCCCCCGGGACACCACCTATAATTCACCCCTCCACTTT; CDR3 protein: CASSPRDTTYNSPLHF
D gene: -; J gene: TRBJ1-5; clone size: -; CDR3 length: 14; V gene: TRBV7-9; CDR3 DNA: TGTGCCAGCAGTCATGGGGCGGATTATCAGCCCCAGCATTTT; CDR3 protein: CASSHGADYQPQHF
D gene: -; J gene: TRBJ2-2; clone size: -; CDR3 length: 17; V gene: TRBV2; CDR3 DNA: TGTGCCAGCAGTGAAAGTAGGCAGGCCGCGAACACCGGGGAGCTGTTTTTT; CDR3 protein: CASSESRQAANTGELFF
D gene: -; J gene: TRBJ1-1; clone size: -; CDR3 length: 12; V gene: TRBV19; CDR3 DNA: TGTGCCACCAGAGAAGGGACAACTGAAGCTTTCTTT; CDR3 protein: CATREGTTEAFF
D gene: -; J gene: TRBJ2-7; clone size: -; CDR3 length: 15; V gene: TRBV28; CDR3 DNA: TGTGCCAGCAGTTTATCAACAGGGTCAGTATACGAGCAGTACTTC; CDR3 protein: CASSLSTGSVYEQYF
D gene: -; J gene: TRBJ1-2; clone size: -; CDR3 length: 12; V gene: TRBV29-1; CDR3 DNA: TGCAGCGTTCGCGGGGCGTCCTATGGCTACACCTTC; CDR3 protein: CSVRGASYGYTF
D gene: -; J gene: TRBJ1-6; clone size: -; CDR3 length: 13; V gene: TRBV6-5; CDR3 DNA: TGTGCCAGCAGCCCCAAGCTTGGATCACCCCTCCACTTT; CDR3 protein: CASSPKLGSPLHF
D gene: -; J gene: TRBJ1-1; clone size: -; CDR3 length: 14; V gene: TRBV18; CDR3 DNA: TGTGCCAGCTCACCATTACAGGAGAACACTGAAGCTTTCTTT; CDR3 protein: CASSPLQENTEAFF
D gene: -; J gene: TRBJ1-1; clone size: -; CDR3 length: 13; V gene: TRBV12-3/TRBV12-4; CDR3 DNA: TGTGCCAGCAGTTCTACAGGGAACACTGAAGCTTTCTTT; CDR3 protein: CASSSTGNTEAFF
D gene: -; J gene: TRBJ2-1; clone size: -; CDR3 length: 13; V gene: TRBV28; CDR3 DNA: TGTGCGATAGAACGGGCCTCCTACAATGAGCAGTTCTTC; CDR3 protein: CAIERASYNEQFF
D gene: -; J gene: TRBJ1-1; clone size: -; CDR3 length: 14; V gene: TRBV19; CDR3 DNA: TGTGCCAGTAGTATCGCAGGGTTGAACACTGAAGCTTTCTTT; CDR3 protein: CASSIAGLNTEAFF
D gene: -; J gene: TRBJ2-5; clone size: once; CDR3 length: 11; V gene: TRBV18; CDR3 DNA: TGTGCCAGCTCTACGGGGGAGACCCAGTACTTC; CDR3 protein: CASSTGETQYF
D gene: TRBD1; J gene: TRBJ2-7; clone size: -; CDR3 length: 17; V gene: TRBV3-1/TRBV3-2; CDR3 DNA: TGTGCCAGCAGCCTCAAGGTTTCAAGCGGCGACAGGGCGGAGCAGTACTTC; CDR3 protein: CASSLKVSSGDRAEQYF
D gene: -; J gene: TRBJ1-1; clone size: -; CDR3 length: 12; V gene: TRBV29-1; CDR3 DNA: TGCAGCGTTGTTTTTGTGAACACTGAAGCTTTCTTT; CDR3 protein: CSVVFVNTEAFF
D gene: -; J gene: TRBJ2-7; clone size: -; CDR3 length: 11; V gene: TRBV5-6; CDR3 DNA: TGTGCCAGCAGCTGGGGCTACGAGCAGTACTTC; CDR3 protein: CASSWGYEQYF
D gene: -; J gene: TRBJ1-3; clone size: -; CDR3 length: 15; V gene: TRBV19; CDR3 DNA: TGTGCCAGTAGAACGGCCGACAGCTCTGGAAACACCATATATTTT; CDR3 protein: CASRTADSSGNTIYF
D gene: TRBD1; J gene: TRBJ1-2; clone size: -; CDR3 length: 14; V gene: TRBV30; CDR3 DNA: TGTGCCTGGGGGCCGGGACAGGGGGCGGGTGGCTACACCTTC; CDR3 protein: CAWGPGQGAGGYTF
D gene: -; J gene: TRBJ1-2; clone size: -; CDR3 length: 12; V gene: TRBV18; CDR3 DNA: TGTGCCAGCTCCGGGGGAAGGTATGGCTACACCTTC; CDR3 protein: CASSGGRYGYTF
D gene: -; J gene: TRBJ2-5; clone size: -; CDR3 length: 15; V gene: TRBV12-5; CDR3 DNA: TGTGCTAGTGGTTTGTCTTTGGACAGCCAAGAGACCCAGTACTTC; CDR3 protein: CASGLSLDSQETQYF
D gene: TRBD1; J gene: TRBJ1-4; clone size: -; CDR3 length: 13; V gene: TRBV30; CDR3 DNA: TGTGCCTGGGAACAGGGGAGCAAAGAAAAACTGTTTTTT; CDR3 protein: CAWEQGSKEKLFF
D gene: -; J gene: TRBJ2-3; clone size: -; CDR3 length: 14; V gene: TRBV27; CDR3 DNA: TGTGCCAGCAGTTATCAGGGTGCGGGAGATACGCAGTATTTT; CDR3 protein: CASSYQGAGDTQYF
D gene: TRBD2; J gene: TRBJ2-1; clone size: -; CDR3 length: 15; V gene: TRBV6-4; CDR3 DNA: TGTGCCAGCAGTGCTGAAGCGGGGGCCTGGGATGAGCAGTTCTTC; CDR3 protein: CASSAEAGAWDEQFF
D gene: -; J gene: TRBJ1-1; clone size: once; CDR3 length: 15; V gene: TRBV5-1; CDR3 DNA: TGCGCCAGCAGCTTGGATGCCGTGGGGGTGACTGAAGCTTTCTTT; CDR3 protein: CASSLDAVGVTEAFF
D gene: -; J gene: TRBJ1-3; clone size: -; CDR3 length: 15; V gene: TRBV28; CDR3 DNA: TGTGCCAGCAGTTACCAGGGTCCCTCTGGAAACACCATATATTTT; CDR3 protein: CASSYQGPSGNTIYF
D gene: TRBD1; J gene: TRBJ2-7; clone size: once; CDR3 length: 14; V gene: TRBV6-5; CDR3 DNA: TGTGCCAGCAGTCGCCGGGACAGTACCTACGAGCAGTACTTC; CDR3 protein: CASSRRDSTYEQYF
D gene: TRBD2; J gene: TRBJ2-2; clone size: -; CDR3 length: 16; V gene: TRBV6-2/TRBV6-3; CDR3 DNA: TGTGCCAGCAGCTTGTCAGCGGGGGCCACCACCGGGGAGCTGTTTTTT; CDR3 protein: CASSLSAGATTGELFF
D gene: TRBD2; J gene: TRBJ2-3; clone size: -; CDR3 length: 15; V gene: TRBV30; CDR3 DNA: TGTGCCTGGAGTCGACTAGCGGGGGGCACAGATACGCAGTATTTT; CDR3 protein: CAWSRLAGGTDTQYF
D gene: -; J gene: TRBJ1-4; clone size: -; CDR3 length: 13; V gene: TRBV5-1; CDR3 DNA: TGCGCCAGCAGCGGGGGGGACAATGAAAAACTGTTTTTT; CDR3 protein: CASSGGDNEKLFF
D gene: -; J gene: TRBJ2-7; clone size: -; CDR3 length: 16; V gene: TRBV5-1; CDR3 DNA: TGCGCCAGCAGACCGGGCCCGAGCTTAAGCTCCTACGAGCAGTACTTC; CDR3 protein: CASRPGPSLSSYEQYF
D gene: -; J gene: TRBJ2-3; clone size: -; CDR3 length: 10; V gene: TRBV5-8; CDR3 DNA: TGTGCCAGCAGCTTAAATACGCAGTATTTT; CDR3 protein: CASSLNTQYF
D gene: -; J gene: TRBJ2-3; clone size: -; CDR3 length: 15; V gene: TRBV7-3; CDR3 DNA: TGTGCCAGCAGCTTTGGCTCAAGGACCTTCGATACGCAGTATTTT; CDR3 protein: CASSFGSRTFDTQYF